Listed below are T cell receptor beta chains from one sample, sequenced in a study of blood T cell repertoires in COVID-19. Profiled with immunoSEQ multiplex PCR; TCRdb holds only in-frame clones, not every one. The table has under 75,000 clones, 90% seen once. Sequenced: peripheral blood. These receptors all stem from a man in his sixties with active COVID-19. Each CDR3 is given with its conserved first and last residue. D genes are given only for firm matches. Where a row states a size, it is once, few, many or the class of an expanded clone; other rows omit it.

V gene: TRBV7-6; D gene: .; J gene: TRBJ1-4; clone size: .; CDR3 protein: CASSLGVGTLNEKLFF; CDR3 DNA: TGTGCCAGCAGCTTAGGAGTTGGGACACTAAATGAAAAACTGTTTTTT
V gene: TRBV7-9; D gene: .; J gene: TRBJ2-2; clone size: .; CDR3 protein: CASSAQGSGELFF; CDR3 DNA: TGTGCCAGCAGCGCCCAGGGTTCCGGGGAGCTGTTTTTT
V gene: TRBV19; D gene: TRBD1; J gene: TRBJ2-2; clone size: .; CDR3 protein: CASNTGTGAGELFF; CDR3 DNA: TGTGCCAGTAATACCGGGACAGGGGCCGGGGAGCTGTTTTTT
V gene: TRBV14; D gene: .; J gene: TRBJ2-2; clone size: .; CDR3 protein: CASSQHQGNTGELFF; CDR3 DNA: TGTGCCAGCAGCCAACATCAGGGAAACACCGGGGAGCTGTTTTTT
V gene: TRBV24-1; D gene: .; J gene: TRBJ2-1; clone size: .; CDR3 protein: CATSDLQASSYNEQFF; CDR3 DNA: TGTGCCACCAGTGATTTGCAGGCCAGCTCCTACAATGAGCAGTTCTTC
V gene: TRBV7-9; D gene: .; J gene: TRBJ2-7; clone size: .; CDR3 protein: CASSLSGMGYEQYF; CDR3 DNA: TGTGCCAGCAGCTTATCCGGGATGGGCTACGAGCAGTACTTC
V gene: TRBV6-6; D gene: TRBD2; J gene: TRBJ2-6; clone size: .; CDR3 protein: CASSRIAGGPTGANVLTF; CDR3 DNA: TGTGCCAGCAGTCGTATAGCGGGAGGGCCCACTGGGGCCAACGTCCTGACTTTC
V gene: TRBV11-3; D gene: TRBD2; J gene: TRBJ2-7; clone size: .; CDR3 protein: CASSPGLAGNEQYF; CDR3 DNA: TGTGCCAGCAGCCCCGGACTAGCGGGAAACGAGCAGTACTTC
V gene: TRBV2; D gene: .; J gene: TRBJ2-7; clone size: .; CDR3 protein: CASMKAMVGGVHEQYF; CDR3 DNA: TGTGCCAGCATGAAAGCGATGGTCGGGGGAGTCCACGAGCAGTACTTC
V gene: TRBV28; D gene: .; J gene: TRBJ2-7; clone size: .; CDR3 protein: CASSRPGGARYEQYF; CDR3 DNA: TGTGCCAGCAGTCGTCCTGGGGGGGCAAGGTACGAGCAGTACTTC
V gene: TRBV28; D gene: TRBD1; J gene: TRBJ2-7; clone size: few; CDR3 protein: CASQRRTGGYEQYF; CDR3 DNA: TGTGCCAGCCAACGTAGGACAGGGGGGTACGAGCAGTACTTC
V gene: TRBV3-1/TRBV3-2; D gene: TRBD2; J gene: TRBJ2-2; clone size: .; CDR3 protein: CASSLGTSGGVNTGELFF; CDR3 DNA: TGTGCCAGCAGCCTCGGGACTAGCGGGGGGGTCAACACCGGGGAGCTGTTTTTT
V gene: TRBV28; D gene: TRBD2; J gene: TRBJ2-3; clone size: .; CDR3 protein: CASSSLWTSGSTDTQYF; CDR3 DNA: TGTGCCAGCAGCTCGCTATGGACTAGCGGAAGCACAGATACGCAGTATTTT
V gene: TRBV6-6; D gene: .; J gene: TRBJ1-4; clone size: .; CDR3 protein: CASSYYDRSNEKLFF; CDR3 DNA: TGTGCCAGCAGTTATTATGACAGGAGTAATGAAAAACTGTTTTTT